The 5 T cell receptor beta chains reported below all come from one sample, sequenced in a study of cytomegalovirus exposure and HLA in healthy donors. It was with 60 Vbeta and 13 Jbeta primers that the PCR ran. TCRdb's table, derived via immunoSEQ multiplex PCR, lists solely in-frame clones and lacks some. The sample has tens of thousands of clones; around 74% are singletons. The sample taken for sequencing was PBMCs. Receptor source: a man aged 25-45 years in good health and CMV-seronegative.

The chain carries TRBV2 and TRBJ1-6; TRBD1 is a possible D gene (6 bases). The V end lost 7 bases, the J end lost 11 bases, and 15 bases lay between the germline ends. The CDR3 contains 13 residues. In germline, CDR1 is SNHLY, CDR2 FYNNEI. CDR3 residues: CASKHTGQAPLHF. For the CDR3, the DNA is TGTGCCAGCAAACATACAGGGCAAGCACCCCTCCACTTT.

The rearrangement joins TRBV5-5 to TRBJ1-1, with a tentative D call TRBD1 (6 bases). V lost 4 bases to trimming and J lost 2 bases, with 12 bases between them. Germline CDR1 reads SGHKS; CDR2 reads YYEKEE (reference sequence). This CDR3 comprises 14 residues. CDR3 region: CASSEAGDNTEAFF. In DNA form, the CDR3 reads TGTGCCAGCAGCGAGGCAGGGGATAACACTGAAGCTTTCTTT.

The rearrangement links TRBV6-4 to TRBJ2-3; 16 positions match TRBD2. The ends lost 8 bases at V and 6 bases at J; junction bases unmatched: 5. The CDR3 is 15 amino acids. Germline V gene data show CDR1 as MRHNA and CDR2 as SNTAGT. The CDR3 DNA sequence: TGTGCCAGCGCGGGACTAGCGGGAGGGGTGGATACGCAGTATTTT. The encoded protein is CASAGLAGGVDTQYF.

This chain connects TRBV15 to TRBJ1-1, with 8 bases that match TRBD1. This CDR3 contains 14 residues. V was clipped by 1 base and J by 4 bases; unmatched bases: 2. Germline CDR1 reads LNHNV; CDR2 reads YYDKDF (reference sequence). CDR3 sequence (DNA): TGTGCCACCAGCAGAGTGACAGGGGCCACTGAAGCTTTCTTT. Encoded protein: CATSRVTGATEAFF.

This clone was recorded a few times. Other DNA sequences in the same sample also yield this CDR3. V usage is TRBV7-9 and J usage is TRBJ2-1, with 15 positions matching TRBD2. The CDR3 has 18 amino acids. Germline V gives CDR1 SEHNR, CDR2 FQNEAQ (reference sequence). V trimming: 3 bases; J trimming: 0 bases; junction bases outside the gene matches: 3. The CDR3 loop reads CASSLGLAGGSSYNEQFF. In DNA form, the CDR3 reads TGTGCCAGCAGCTTGGGACTAGCGGGGGGAAGCTCCTACAATGAGCAGTTCTTC.